This TCR beta chain emerged from a study of cytomegalovirus exposure and HLA in healthy donors. General study findings and limits: Later analysis identified a missense DCLRE1C variant that was linked to TCR beta V- and J-gene trimming.

There are a few counts of this clone. Its antigen is currently unknown. 13 Jbeta primers and 60 Vbeta primers were used for the PCR. Sequencing used immunoSEQ multiplex PCR; TCRdb keeps in-frame clones, though not all of them. Of around 120,000 clones listed, under 90% are singletons. The CDR3 length is 13 residues. V was shortened by 7 bases and J by 8 bases, with 16 bases between the two germline ends. The germline gives CDR1 MNHNS, CDR2 SASEGT. The sequence was collected from a woman in her thirties or forties in good health and CMV-seronegative. The rearrangement joins TRBV6-1 to TRBJ2-3, with a weak D call TRBD2 (5 bases). The sample was PBMCs. The CDR3 is CASTPQSGSTQYF. DNA of the CDR3: TGTGCCAGCACCCCGCAATCTGGGAGTACGCAGTATTTT.